Included here is one TCR beta chain sequence, with context. Its antigen is still unknown. The data are from a study of OX40 agonist ivuxolimab in advanced cancers. Study background: One patient with hepatocellular carcinoma and two with cutaneous melanoma, three in all, had partial responses. Regarding the study as a whole: Clonal expansion from baseline to week 6 occurred in both CD4+ and CD8+ T cells.

With 0 bases removed from V and 8 bases from J, the gap between germline ends came to 7 bases. This CDR3 spans 12 amino acids. Per the germline V gene, CDR1 is LGHNA and CDR2 is YNFKEQ. The data were produced by immunoSEQ multiplex PCR, yet TCRdb's version contains in-frame clones alone and is incomplete. In the table there are under 85,000 clones, over 75% of which are singletons. The chain joins TRBV4-2 to TRBJ1-2; no reliable D call. The input for sequencing was CD4+ or CD8+ T cells sorted from blood, taken in a trial of the OX40 agonist ivuxolimab. This clonotype was sampled from an adult with an advanced solid tumor such as melanoma, head and neck, liver or kidney cancer. CDR3 in amino acids: CASSQDAEGYTF. The CDR3, as DNA: TGTGCCAGCAGCCAAGACGCCGAGGGCTACACCTTC.